The clone carrying this T cell receptor (beta chain) was counted a few times. The antigen is unknown. This sample was included in a study of beta chain features in type 1 diabetes. Naive, central memory, regulatory and stem cell-like memory cells within the CD4+ compartment were sorted using CD45RO/CCR7/CD25/CD127/CD95/CD27. Study conclusions and caveats: In type 1 diabetes patients, VDJ junctions had fewer insertions; deletions at these junctions were more frequent. There was a moderate but significant shortening of TCRB CDR3s in all four CD4+ subsets of Type 1 diabetes patients.

The whole isolated RNA underwent reverse transcription, so sequencing captured expressed TCRB transcripts. The method was immunoSEQ multiplex PCR; TCRdb's version includes in-frame clones alone and lacks a portion of them. The sample includes some 170,000 clones, roughly 60% seen only once; the top ten take around 0.096%. Sample: naive CD4+ T cells from blood. The clonotype originates from a man aged 25-40 years with type 1 diabetes.

The CDR3 reads CASSVEGEDSPLHF. As DNA, the CDR3 is TGTGCCAGCAGCGTAGAAGGAGAGGATTCACCCCTCCACTTT. The chain uses TRBV9 and TRBJ1-6; no firm D call. V was cut by 0 bases and J by 8 bases, with 9 bases left in between. The length of the CDR3 is 14 residues. CDR1 is SGDLS and CDR2 is YYNGEE in the germline V gene.